Reported below is one T cell receptor (beta chain). At least 5 micrograms of total RNA were extracted per sample. A second PCR, run for roughly 7 to 11 cycles, used a sample-barcoded 5' primer plus a J-beta primer mix. A single record per CDR3 protein comes from TCRdb applying MiXCR to the 5' RACE reads. The table includes about 1.1 million distinct CDR3 sequences, around two fifths detected once. This entry is derived from a study of blood T cells in healthy people across ages. The TCR originated in a man younger than 35 in good health. The material sequenced was blood.

The CDR3 here is CASMDGPSEQFF. For the CDR3, the DNA is TGTGCCAGCATGGACGGCCCGAGTGAGCAGTTCTTC. The chain recombines TRBV25-1 with TRBJ2-1; D is uncertain. There are 12 residues in the CDR3. Between the trimmed V and J ends, which lost 7 bases and 9 bases, there was a span of 13 bases. CDR1 and CDR2 from the germline V gene are MGHDK and SYGVNS.